These 11 T cell receptor beta chains came from one sample sequenced in a study of CD8 T cells in ankylosing spondylitis. TCRdb reanalysed the 5' RACE reads using MiXCR and keeps one entry per CDR3 protein. The table lists 300,000 to 400,000 distinct CDR3 sequences, roughly 14% of them singletons. Material: blood, either unsorted or a sorted T cell fraction (not recorded which). The receptors here all came from a male donor with ankylosing spondylitis or in good health (not recorded which).

Many counts were recorded for this clonotype. J is TRBJ2-3 and V is TRBV7-2; a weak D match, TRBD1 (6 bases). CDR1 and CDR2 from the germline V gene are SGHTA and FQGNSA. This CDR3 is built from 15 residues. Trimming removed 6 bases from V and 2 bases from J, with 15 bases in between. CDR3 in amino acids: CASSSYRDPTDTQYF. Written as DNA, the CDR3 is TGTGCCAGCAGTTCATACAGGGACCCCACAGATACGCAGTATTTT.

There are a few counts of this clonotype. The chain joins TRBV27 to TRBJ2-3; 7 bases are shared with TRBD1. CDR3 length: 15 amino acids. Germline CDR1 and CDR2: MNHEY and SMNVEV (reference sequence). J lost 3 bases, V lost 5 bases, and 8 bases had no gene match. The CDR3 protein is CASSLQGMRTDTQYF. The DNA for the CDR3 is TGTGCCAGCAGTCTACAGGGGATGAGGACAGATACGCAGTATTTT.

In its sample, this clonotype was seen a few times. In DNA form, the CDR3 reads TGTGCCAGCAGCCAAGAGTGGAGCGGCACCTACAATGAGCAGTTCTTC. It is translated as CASSQEWSGTYNEQFF. The chain combines TRBV4-2 with TRBJ2-1; a possible D gene is TRBD2 (5 bases). The V gene lost 0 bases and the J gene lost 2 bases, with 11 bases spanning the gap. Germline CDR1 LGHNA, CDR2 YNFKEQ. The CDR3 runs to 16 residues.

This clonotype turned up a few times. A read error may produce the germline difference seen at one junction end. V usage is TRBV5-1 and J usage is TRBJ2-7; 11 positions match TRBD2. The CDR3 has 15 residues. Germline lookup yields CDR1 SGHRS and CDR2 YFSETQ. This chain's CDR3 is CASSSLAGGSYEQYF. The CDR3 nucleotides are TGTGCCAGCAGTTCCCTAGCGGGGGGTTCCTACGAGCAGTACTTC.

The chain has TRBV4-1 and TRBJ2-7; D possibly corresponds to TRBD2 (5 bases). Germline values: CDR1 MGHRA, CDR2 YSYEKL. V dropped 0 bases and J dropped 4 bases, with 13 bases sitting between them. The CDR3 extends over 15 amino acids. The CDR3 region is CASSQDRASWYEQYF. Written as DNA, the CDR3 is TGCGCCAGCAGCCAAGATCGAGCTAGCTGGTACGAGCAGTACTTC.

V usage is TRBV3-1 and J usage is TRBJ2-5; D remains ambiguous. Germline V lookup: CDR1 LGHDT, CDR2 YNNKEL (reference sequence). The CDR3 spans 13 residues. V was shortened by 3 bases and J by 0 bases, with 5 bases between the two germline ends. Here the CDR3 reads CASSQHYQETQYF. The CDR3 DNA sequence: TGTGCCAGCAGCCAGCACTACCAAGAGACCCAGTACTTC.

The table lists this clonotype with a few counts. The J gene is TRBJ1-1, the V gene TRBV13; the match to TRBD1 covers 9 bases. V was pared by 4 bases and J by 13 bases, with 13 bases of the junction left unmatched. The length of the CDR3 is 14 residues. Germline values: CDR1 PRHDT, CDR2 FYEKMQ (reference sequence). CDR3 DNA sequence: TGTGCCAGCAGCTCCGGACAGGGGCCATTGATAGTTTTCTTT. Its protein is CASSSGQGPLIVFF.

This clonotype has a handful of counts. The chain carries TRBV6-6 and TRBJ2-5, with D hard to call. The CDR3 has 13 residues. The germline V gene has CDR1 MNHNY and CDR2 SVGAGI (reference sequence). V lost 2 bases, J lost 0 bases, and 4 bases lay in between. CDR3 coding DNA: TGTGCCAGCAGTTACGTATACCAAGAGACCCAGTACTTC. Translated: CASSYVYQETQYF.

The rearrangement links TRBV4-1 to TRBJ2-3; TRBD2 is a possible D gene (6 bases). The CDR3 contains 18 residues. Trimming shortened V by 5 bases and J by 12 bases, and 33 bases separated the two germline ends. Per germline, CDR1 MGHRA and CDR2 YSYEKL. As DNA, the CDR3 is TGCGCCAGCAGCTCTTCTAGCGTAGAGGATCCTAGACCAGCATGCCAGTATTTT. It encodes CASSSSSVEDPRPACQYF.

The chain recombines TRBV5-1 with TRBJ2-1; D ambiguous. From germline, CDR1 is SGHRS and CDR2 YFSETQ. The CDR3 spans 14 residues. The V gene lost 4 bases and the J gene lost 8 bases, with 16 bases spanning the gap. CDR3: CASSPLNTWDEQFF. The CDR3 DNA is TGCGCCAGCAGCCCTCTGAATACTTGGGATGAGCAGTTCTTC.

This clonotype was recorded at least ten times. J is TRBJ2-1 and V is TRBV5-1, with 11 bases fitting TRBD2. This CDR3 is built from 16 residues. CDR1 SGHRS and CDR2 YFSETQ come from the germline V gene. Unmatched junction bases numbered 9, after V lost 1 base and J lost 9 bases. This CDR3 is CASSLITSGRGAEQFF. The CDR3 bases are TGCGCCAGCAGCTTGATCACTAGCGGGAGAGGCGCTGAGCAGTTCTTC.